This T cell receptor beta chain derives from a study of T cells expressing NK-cell markers. Study in general: Each TCR beta repertoire originated in sorted T cells that were CD3+CD56+NKG2C+, CD3+CD56+NKG2C- or CD3+CD56-NKG2C+. Eight donors were sequenced, seven testing HCMV-seropositive and one testing seronegative. Study findings and constraints: In a handful of donors, dominant clonotypes made up about 25-60.1% of CD3+CD56-NKG2C+ cells.

Comment on this clonotype: Its cognate antigen is unknown.

TCRdb re-called the 5' RACE reads and gives one entry per CDR3 protein, without DNA. This sample contains some 280,000 distinct CDR3 sequences. The sample comprised blood T cells: a sorted CD56 or NKG2C T cell subset, CD4+ or CD8+ T cells, or bulk PBMC T cells (not recorded which). The sequence was obtained from a man between 18 and 35 years old in good health.

CDR3 residues: CSARDPRLGETQYF. The chain employs TRBV20-1 and TRBJ2-5. CDR1 is DFQATT, CDR2 SNEGSKA, per germline (reference sequence). This CDR3 region has 14 residues.